The present TCR beta chain was sequenced within a study of Graves' ophthalmopathy and Graves' hyperthyroidism. CDR3 regions of TCR beta were amplified from RNA transcripts. RT-PCR was first run with HTBI primers, then multiplex PCR in a second round. One entry per CDR3 protein results from TCRdb running MiXCR on the multiplex PCR reads. Of about 240,000 distinct CDR3 sequences listed, approximately 42% were seen once; the top ten hold roughly 45%. No donor had other autoimmune disease, uncontrolled infection, pregnancy or lactation. The evidence that diagnosis relied on was clinical symptoms, serum thyroxine, TRAb, thyroid ultrasound and orbital computed tomography. Fresh peripheral blood (approximately 10 ml) yielded the PBMCs. The CDR3 length is 13 residues. With 0 bases removed from V and 9 bases from J, the gap between germline ends came to 15 bases. Looked up from germline, CDR1 is DFQATT and CDR2 is SNEGSKA (reference sequence).

This rearrangement joins TRBV20-1 to TRBJ2-7; D is undetermined. The sequence came from an adult man with Graves' ophthalmopathy. Sample: peripheral blood. CDR3 in amino acids: CSARDSPTDGQYF. For the CDR3, the DNA is TGCAGTGCTAGAGATAGTCCAACGGACGGGCAGTACTTC.